This TCR beta chain was sequenced during a study of control samples from healthy donors and cancer patients. In this sample, this clone turned up once. TCRdb's copy holds only in-frame clones and misses some; the assay was immunoSEQ multiplex PCR. The sample shows 130,000 or so clones, just under 95% of them seen only once. V dropped 2 bases and J dropped 1 base, with 6 bases sitting between them. Germline V lookup: CDR1 SGHTA, CDR2 FQGNSA. There are 14 residues in the CDR3. Material for sequencing was blood. The clonotype originates from a man aged 18 to 30 in good health. V gene TRBV7-2 combines with J gene TRBJ2-4; D not resolved. The DNA for the CDR3 is TGTGCCAGCAGCTTATCATCGGCCAAAAACATTCAGTACTTC. Translation: CASSLSSAKNIQYF.